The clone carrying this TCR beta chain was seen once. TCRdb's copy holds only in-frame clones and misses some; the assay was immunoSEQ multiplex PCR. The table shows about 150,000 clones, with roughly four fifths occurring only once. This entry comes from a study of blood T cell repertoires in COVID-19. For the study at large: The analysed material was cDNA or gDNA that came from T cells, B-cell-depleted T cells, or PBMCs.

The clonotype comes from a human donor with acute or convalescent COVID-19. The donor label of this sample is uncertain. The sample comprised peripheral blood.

The CDR3 sequence: CASSIVTRRGGYTF. In DNA, the CDR3 is TGTGCCAGTAGTATAGTCACAAGGAGGGGTGGCTACACCTTC. The chain couples TRBV19 to TRBJ1-2, with D possibly matching TRBD1 (5 bases). V lost 1 base, J lost 7 bases, and 13 bases lay in between. The CDR3 runs to 14 residues. Germline lookup yields CDR1 LNHDA and CDR2 SQIVND (reference sequence). Filled out from reference TRBV19 and TRBJ1-2, the complete variable domain reads DGGITQSPKYLFRKEGQNVTLSCEQNLNHDAMYWYRQDPGQGLRLIYYSQIVNDFQKGDIAEGYSVSREKKESFPLTVTSAQKNPTAFYLCASSIVTRRGGYTFGSGTRLTVV.